The 16 T cell receptor beta chains presented below share a single source sample, sequenced in a study of blood T cell repertoires in COVID-19. TCRdb keeps only in-frame clones here, not all; method: immunoSEQ multiplex PCR. The sample lists 190,000 or so clones; roughly 77% were seen once. The source material was PBMCs or T cells enriched from blood (not recorded which). Source of these receptors: a man aged 40-49 years who had recovered from COVID-19.

V gene TRBV2 combines with J gene TRBJ1-1; D unresolved. Trimming left V 4 bases short and J 6 bases short, with 18 bases between. This CDR3 is built from 15 residues. The germline gives CDR1 SNHLY, CDR2 FYNNEI. CDR3 amino acids: CASSVRRNTYSEAFF. Written as DNA, the CDR3 is TGTGCCAGCAGTGTCCGGAGGAATACGTACTCTGAAGCTTTCTTT. The full variable domain, its missing parts supplied by reference TRBV2 and TRBJ1-1, is EPEVTQTPSHQVTQMGQEVILRCVPISNHLYFYWYRQILGQKVEFLVSFYNNEISEKSEIFDDQFSVERPDGSNFTLKIRSTKLEDSAMYFCASSVRRNTYSEAFFGQGTRLTVV.

J is TRBJ1-1 and V is TRBV19; 7 positions match TRBD1. CDR1 is LNHDA and CDR2 is SQIVND in the germline V gene (reference sequence). The CDR3 runs 17 residues. The ends lost 1 base at V and 9 bases at J; junction bases unmatched: 17. In DNA form, the CDR3 reads TGTGCCAGTAGTATAGGGGCGATCGGGACAGACCTGAGAAAAGCTTTCTTT. Translation: CASSIGAIGTDLRKAFF.

The table lists this clone with a count of one. Additional DNA sequences in this sample encode the identical CDR3. CDR3 amino acids: CASSRSGGNTDTQYF. As DNA, the CDR3 is TGTGCCAGCAGTCGAAGCGGGGGGAACACAGATACGCAGTATTTT. The chain uses TRBV7-3 and TRBJ2-3, with 9 bases that match TRBD2. This CDR3 contains 15 residues. V gave up 6 bases and J gave up 2 bases; unmatched junction bases: 6. The germline V gene has CDR1 SGHTA and CDR2 FQGTGA.

This rearrangement joins TRBV18 to TRBJ1-1; maybe TRBD1 (5 bases). This CDR3 spans 15 amino acids. The germline V and J ends were trimmed by 0 bases and 5 bases, with 13 bases remaining between them. The germline V gene encodes CDR1 KGHSH and CDR2 LQKENI. The CDR3 spells CASSPPIKGRTEAFF. The DNA for the CDR3 is TGTGCCAGCTCACCACCGATAAAGGGGCGGACTGAAGCTTTCTTT.

This chain joins TRBV5-8 and TRBJ2-3; 9 nucleotides match TRBD2. The CDR3 spans 15 residues. After removal of 4 bases from V and 3 bases from J, the junction contained 6 bases not matched to a gene. Germline CDR1 reads SGHTS; CDR2 reads YDEGEE. The CDR3 protein is CASSPGRGGTDTQYF. The CDR3 DNA is TGTGCCAGCAGCCCTGGGCGGGGGGGAACAGATACGCAGTATTTT.

This chain links TRBV20-1 with TRBJ2-1; D remains ambiguous. The V gene's germline CDR1 is DFQATT and CDR2 SNEGSKA (reference sequence). The CDR3 sequence is 10 residues long. V was pared by 3 bases and J by 6 bases, with 3 bases between. CDR3 residues: CSARRNEQFF. In DNA, the CDR3 is TGCAGTGCTAGGCGCAATGAGCAGTTCTTC.

This rearrangement joins TRBV3-1 (or the pseudogene TRBV3-2) to TRBJ2-5, with 10 bases lining up with TRBD2. This CDR3 is built from 19 residues. The V gene end was trimmed by 6 bases and the J gene end by 5 bases; junction bases not matched to a gene: 21. Germline V gene lookup returns CDR1 LGHDT and CDR2 YNNKEL (reference sequence). The CDR3, as DNA: TGTGCCAGCAGTCGACTGATCCTAGCGGGAGCCCAAGGTGGGGAGACCCAGTACTTC. Protein sequence: CASSRLILAGAQGGETQYF.

The genes are TRBV6-5 and TRBJ1-1, with D perhaps TRBD1 (6 bases). The CDR3 runs to 13 residues. Germline loops: CDR1 MNHEY, CDR2 SVGAGI. V lost 6 bases to trimming and J lost 1 base, with 9 bases between them. CDR3 sequence reads: CASRSGQNTEAFF. DNA of the CDR3: TGTGCCAGCAGATCGGGACAGAACACTGAAGCTTTCTTT.

In this sample, this clone turned up a few times. V and J are TRBV9 and TRBJ1-1, with D possibly matching TRBD1 (6 bases). Germline V CDR1 and CDR2: SGDLS, YYNGEE. The CDR3 runs 12 residues. Trimming shortened V by 5 bases and J by 12 bases, and 17 bases separated the two germline ends. CDR3 DNA: TGTGCCAGCAGTGGACAGAATTTGGAAACTTTCTTT. Protein product: CASSGQNLETFF.

The V call is TRBV11-2, the J call TRBJ1-2, with TRBD1 matching 7 bases. This CDR3 has 16 residues. Unmatched junction bases numbered 9, after V lost 5 bases and J lost 0 bases. CDR1 is SGHAT and CDR2 is FQNNGV in the germline V gene. The CDR3 DNA reads as TGTGCCAGCAGCCGACAGGGAGAATTAGCTAACTATGGCTACACCTTC. Encoded protein: CASSRQGELANYGYTF.

This clone came up a few times. CDR3 in amino acids: CATSDRGQGSEKLFF. CDR3 sequence (DNA): TGTGCCACCAGTGATAGGGGACAGGGTAGTGAAAAACTGTTTTTT. The rearrangement uses TRBV24-1 and TRBJ1-4; 9 nucleotides line up with TRBD1. The CDR3 runs 15 residues. Germline values: CDR1 KGHDR, CDR2 SFDVKD. V dropped 3 bases and J dropped 7; count of bases not matched to a gene: 5.

The chain joins TRBV18 to TRBJ1-1; unclear D gene. V gave up 0 bases and J gave up 4 bases, with 12 bases separating them. Per the germline V gene, CDR1 is KGHSH and CDR2 is LQKENI. The CDR3 is 15 residues long. CDR3 sequence: CASSPPGTEGTEAFF. The CDR3 nucleotides read TGTGCCAGCTCACCACCGGGTACCGAGGGCACTGAAGCTTTCTTT.

This sequence joins TRBV4-1 and TRBJ2-5, with 7 bases identical to TRBD1. CDR3 length: 15 amino acids. CDR1 MGHRA and CDR2 YSYEKL come from the germline V gene. Germline trimming cut 2 bases from V and 5 bases from J; bases unmatched to any gene: 8. CDR3 in DNA: TGCGCCAGCAGCCAACCTGACAGGGTGGGGGAGACCCAGTACTTC. It specifies CASSQPDRVGETQYF.

This rearrangement joins TRBV5-6 to TRBJ1-2; D is undetermined. In germline, CDR1 is SGHDT, CDR2 YYEEEE. V was clipped by 2 bases and J by 0 bases, with 11 bases between them. This CDR3 contains 15 residues. CDR3 amino acids: CASSFGGLANYGYTF. In DNA form, the CDR3 reads TGTGCCAGCAGCTTCGGAGGTTTAGCTAACTATGGCTACACCTTC.

V usage is TRBV3-1 (or the pseudogene TRBV3-2) and J usage is TRBJ1-1; D remains unclear. The germline V and J ends were trimmed by 1 base and 7 bases, with 4 bases remaining between them. The CDR3 is made up of 11 amino acids. Per germline, CDR1 LGHDT and CDR2 YNNKEL (reference sequence). The CDR3 DNA is TGTGCCAGCAGCCAAGCCTATGAAGCTTTCTTT. It specifies CASSQAYEAFF.

V is TRBV2 and J is TRBJ1-2; D remains unclear. CDR1 and CDR2 from the germline V gene are SNHLY and FYNNEI. Deletions cut 0 bases from V and 8 bases from J, with 4 bases between. The CDR3 has 11 residues. CDR3 coding DNA: TGTGCCAGCAGTGAAGCGCGGGGCTACACCTTC. It is translated as CASSEARGYTF. Supplemented by reference TRBV2 and TRBJ1-2, the full variable domain reads EPEVTQTPSHQVTQMGQEVILRCVPISNHLYFYWYRQILGQKVEFLVSFYNNEISEKSEIFDDQFSVERPDGSNFTLKIRSTKLEDSAMYFCASSEARGYTFGSGTRLTVV.